These 18 T cell receptor beta chains were sequenced from one sample in a study of blood T cell repertoires in COVID-19. Clones were sequenced by immunoSEQ multiplex PCR, and TCRdb holds only the in-frame ones, with some missing. The sample lists tens of thousands of clones; about 80% were seen once. The sample comprised peripheral blood. The receptors were gathered from a woman between 65 and 79 years old with acute or convalescent COVID-19.

This chain links TRBV11-2 with TRBJ2-7; unclear D gene. Germline assignment: CDR1 SGHAT and CDR2 FQNNGV. V was pared by 6 bases and J by 0 bases, with 3 bases between. This CDR3 has 11 residues. The CDR3 sequence is CASSRSYEQYF. CDR3 DNA: TGTGCCAGCAGTCGCTCCTACGAGCAGTACTTC.

The rearrangement links TRBV7-2 to TRBJ2-7, with 7 bases fitting TRBD2. V was clipped by 5 bases and J by 2 bases; unmatched bases: 3. This CDR3 contains 13 residues. Germline V gene lookup returns CDR1 SGHTA and CDR2 FQGNSA. For the CDR3, the DNA is TGTGCCAGCAGCCGGGACTACACCTACGAGCAGTACTTC. Translating gives CASSRDYTYEQYF.

This clone was counted at least ten times. The rearrangement uses TRBV19 and TRBJ1-1, with D tentatively TRBD1 (5 bases). The V end lost 7 bases, the J end lost 5 bases, and 14 bases lay between the germline ends. The CDR3 is made up of 13 amino acids. Germline V lookup: CDR1 LNHDA, CDR2 SQIVND (reference sequence). The CDR3 coding sequence is TGTGCCAGTACCCTGAATAGGGGTACTGAAGCTTTCTTT. It specifies CASTLNRGTEAFF.

The gene calls are TRBV28 and TRBJ1-2, with D possibly being TRBD1 (6 bases). V was cut by 3 bases and J by 4 bases, with 12 bases left in between. CDR3 length: 14 residues. Germline V gene sequence: CDR1 MDHEN, CDR2 SYDVKM. The CDR3 here is CASSFPVDSYGYTF. CDR3 nucleotide sequence: TGTGCCAGCAGTTTTCCCGTGGACAGCTATGGCTACACCTTC.

This clone was counted a few times. The chain is built from TRBV20-1 and TRBJ1-1, with TRBD1 identical over 7 bases. Germline loops: CDR1 DFQATT, CDR2 SNEGSKA (reference sequence). The ends lost 5 bases at V and 8 bases at J; junction bases unmatched: 5. This CDR3 spans 11 amino acids. The CDR3 loop reads CSAQDRAEAFF. CDR3 DNA sequence: TGCAGTGCTCAAGACAGGGCGGAAGCTTTCTTT.

The rearrangement joins TRBV25-1 to TRBJ2-3, with 7 bases fitting TRBD2. J lost 0 bases, V lost 8 bases, and 5 bases had no gene match. Germline V gene lookup returns CDR1 MGHDK and CDR2 SYGVNS. The CDR3 consists of 14 residues. The CDR3 loop is CASGRAGSTDTQYF. CDR3 coding DNA: TGTGCCAGCGGGCGAGCGGGGAGCACAGATACGCAGTATTTT. The entire variable domain, with the rest obtained from reference TRBV25-1 and TRBJ2-3, is as follows: EADIYQTPRYLVIGTGKKITLECSQTMGHDKMYWYQQDPGMELHLIHYSYGVNSTEKGDLSSESTVSRIRTEHFPLTLESARPSHTSQYLCASGRAGSTDTQYFGPGTRLTVL.

This clone was detected only a few times. The chain recombines TRBV10-3 with TRBJ2-2, with D maybe TRBD1 (5 bases). The V gene lost 0 bases and the J gene lost 5 bases, with 13 bases spanning the gap. CDR3 length: 16 residues. CDR1 and CDR2 (germline): ENHRY, SYGVKD. The chain's CDR3 is CAISESARAGTGELFF. CDR3 bases: TGTGCCATCAGTGAGTCCGCCAGGGCAGGGACCGGGGAGCTGTTTTTT.

This clone has a count of ten or more. The V call is TRBV20-1, the J call TRBJ2-3, with D possibly matching TRBD1 (6 bases). Trimming pared 3 bases from V and 2 bases from J, leaving 12 bases between. CDR3 size: 14 residues. The germline CDR1 and CDR2 sequences are DFQATT and SNEGSKA (reference sequence). DNA for the CDR3: TGCAGTGCTAGTGTCAGGGGCTCCACAGATACGCAGTATTTT. Translated, it gives CSASVRGSTDTQYF.

The rearrangement uses TRBV12-3 or TRBV12-4 and TRBJ1-1; D gene ambiguous. The V end lost 4 bases, the J end lost 6 bases, and 9 bases lay between the germline ends. The length of the CDR3 is 12 residues. The CDR3 sequence: CASSSPRAEAFF. The DNA of the CDR3 is TGTGCCAGCAGTTCCCCACGCGCTGAAGCTTTCTTT.

V gene TRBV19 combines with J gene TRBJ2-5, with 8 positions matching TRBD1. CDR1 and CDR2 (germline): LNHDA, SQIVND (reference sequence). This CDR3 has 15 amino acids. The trim removed 3 bases at V and 1 base at J, leaving 4 bases unmatched. The CDR3 sequence is CASSIYTGGQETQYF. The CDR3 DNA is TGTGCCAGTAGTATCTATACAGGGGGCCAAGAGACCCAGTACTTC.

The chain carries TRBV5-5 and TRBJ2-1; D might be TRBD2 (5 bases). The CDR3 is made up of 15 amino acids. Trimming stripped 4 bases from V and 1 base from J, with 12 bases between. The germline V gene has CDR1 SGHKS and CDR2 YYEKEE (reference sequence). The CDR3 nucleotides are TGTGCCAGCAGCGTCATCCCGGGGTCCTACAATGAGCAGTTCTTC. Its protein product is CASSVIPGSYNEQFF.

The chain uses TRBV5-4 and TRBJ1-3, with D unresolved. Germline V gene sequence: CDR1 SGHNT, CDR2 YYREEE (reference sequence). The CDR3 runs 15 residues. Deletions cut 3 bases from V and 1 base from J, with 11 bases between. The CDR3, as DNA: TGTGCCAGCAGCTCCCCGACGGGGTCTGGAAACACCATATATTTT. It translates to CASSSPTGSGNTIYF.

This sequence joins TRBV7-9 and TRBJ2-7, with 9 bases matching TRBD2. This CDR3 spans 15 amino acids. V lost 7 bases, J lost 5 bases, and 12 bases stayed unmatched. Germline assignment: CDR1 SEHNR and CDR2 FQNEAQ (reference sequence). In nucleotides, the CDR3 is TGTGCCAGCACGGACCTGACTAGCGGCAAAAACGAGCAGTACTTC. Amino acid sequence: CASTDLTSGKNEQYF.

This clone was seen just once. CDR3 amino acids: CASSSAQWMGGYTF. CDR3 in DNA: TGTGCCAGCAGCTCGGCTCAGTGGATGGGCGGCTACACCTTC. The chain couples TRBV6-5 to TRBJ1-2; D unclear. The ends were cut back, 6 bases at V and 8 bases at J, with 19 bases in the middle. The CDR3 runs to 14 residues. Germline loops: CDR1 MNHEY, CDR2 SVGAGI.

V gene TRBV15 combines with J gene TRBJ1-5; tentatively, D is TRBD1 (5 bases). The CDR3 contains 15 residues. Looked up from germline, CDR1 is LNHNV and CDR2 is YYDKDF (reference sequence). Trimming took 7 bases from V and 4 from J, leaving 17 bases between them. CDR3 residues: CATTPGRGLNQPQHF. The DNA for the CDR3 is TGTGCCACCACCCCCGGAAGGGGCCTAAATCAGCCCCAGCATTTT.

This chain connects TRBV28 to TRBJ1-2; no firm D call. V was cut by 1 base and J by 4 bases, with 7 bases left in between. Germline V gene lookup returns CDR1 MDHEN and CDR2 SYDVKM. CDR3 size: 13 residues. The CDR3 DNA reads as TGTGCCAGCAGTTTATCAGCGTCCTATGGCTACACCTTC. This sequence encodes CASSLSASYGYTF.

The CDR3 DNA follows: TGTGCCAGCAGTTACCGGGACATGGAAGTTTACGAGCAGTACTTC. Translating gives CASSYRDMEVYEQYF. J is TRBJ2-7 and V is TRBV27, with a possible D match to TRBD1 (6 bases). This CDR3 comprises 15 residues. The germline gives CDR1 MNHEY, CDR2 SMNVEV (reference sequence). V gave up 4 bases and J gave up 4 bases, with 17 bases separating them.

In this sample, this clone turned up a few times. The V call is TRBV29-1, the J call TRBJ2-7, with 9 bases lining up with TRBD1. CDR3 length equals 13 residues. V shed 6 bases and J 2 bases; nucleotides not matched to a gene: 5. Germline CDR1 is SQVTM and CDR2 is ANQGSEA. The chain's CDR3 is CSVRTGDTYEQYF. CDR3 bases: TGCAGCGTAAGGACAGGGGACACCTACGAGCAGTACTTC.